This T cell receptor beta chain was observed in a study of immune evolution from preneoplasia to lung adenocarcinoma. General study points: Compared with EGFR-mutant or double wild-type lesions, KRAS-mutant nodules were more clonal. Later-stage lesions appeared to have more T cells, more diversity, less clonality. Top clone frequencies peaked in normal lung, apparently declining through invasive adenocarcinoma.

Patient tissue came from resections in Japan or China, 2014–2017. The method was immunoSEQ multiplex PCR; TCRdb's version includes in-frame clones alone and lacks a portion of them. The sample yields some 9,000 clones, about 81% seen once. Deletions cut 3 bases from V and 3 bases from J, with 6 bases between. CDR3 size: 13 residues. CDR1 is SGHAT and CDR2 is FQNNGV in the germline V gene. In regard to this clone: The target antigen is unknown. The sample carries other DNA sequences with the same CDR3.

This receptor was obtained from a person aged 70 to 85 with lung adenocarcinoma. The V gene is TRBV11-2, the J gene TRBJ1-3; D gene ambiguous. Sequences were obtained from FFPE lung adenocarcinoma in situ tissue. This CDR3 is CASSFPGGNTIYF. CDR3 nucleotides: TGTGCCAGCAGCTTTCCTGGTGGAAACACCATATATTTT.